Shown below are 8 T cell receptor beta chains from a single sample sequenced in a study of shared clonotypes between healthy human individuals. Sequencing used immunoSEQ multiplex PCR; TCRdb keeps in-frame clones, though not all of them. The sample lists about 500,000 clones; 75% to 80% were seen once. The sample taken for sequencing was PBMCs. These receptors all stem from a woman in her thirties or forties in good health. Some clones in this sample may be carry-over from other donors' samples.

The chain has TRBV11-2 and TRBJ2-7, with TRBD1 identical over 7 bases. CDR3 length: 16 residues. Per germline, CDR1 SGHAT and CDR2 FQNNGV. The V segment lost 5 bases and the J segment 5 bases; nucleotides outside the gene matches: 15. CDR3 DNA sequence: TGTGCCAGCAGCCCAACTAGGGGGCCTTTCAGCGACGAGCAGTACTTC. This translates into CASSPTRGPFSDEQYF.

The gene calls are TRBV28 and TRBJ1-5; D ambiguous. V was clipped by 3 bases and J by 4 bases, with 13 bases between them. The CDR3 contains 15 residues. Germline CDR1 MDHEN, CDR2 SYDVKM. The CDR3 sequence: CASSFGGPENQPQHF. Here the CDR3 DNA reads TGTGCCAGCAGTTTTGGAGGGCCGGAAAATCAGCCCCAGCATTTT. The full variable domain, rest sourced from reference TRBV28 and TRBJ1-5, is DVKVTQSSRYLVKRTGEKVFLECVQDMDHENMFWYRQDPGLGLRLIYFSYDVKMKEKGDIPEGYSVSREKKERFSLILESASTNQTSMYLCASSFGGPENQPQHFGDGTRLSIL.

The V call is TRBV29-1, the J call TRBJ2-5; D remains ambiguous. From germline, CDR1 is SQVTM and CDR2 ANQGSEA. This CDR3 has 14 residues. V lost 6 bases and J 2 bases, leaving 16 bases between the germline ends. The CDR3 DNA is TGCAGCGTGGCCCGGACCCTTGGTCAAGAGACCCAGTACTTC. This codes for CSVARTLGQETQYF.

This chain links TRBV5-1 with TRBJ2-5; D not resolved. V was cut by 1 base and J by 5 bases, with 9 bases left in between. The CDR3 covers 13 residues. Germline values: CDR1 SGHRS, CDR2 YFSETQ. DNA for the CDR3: TGCGCCAGCAGCTTGCGGGTTTGGGAGACCCAGTACTTC. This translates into CASSLRVWETQYF.

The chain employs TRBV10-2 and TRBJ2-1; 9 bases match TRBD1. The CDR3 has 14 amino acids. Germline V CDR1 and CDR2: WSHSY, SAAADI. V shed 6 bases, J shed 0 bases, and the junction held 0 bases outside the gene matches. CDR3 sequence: CASRGQGSYNEQFF. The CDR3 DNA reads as TGCGCCAGCAGGGGACAGGGCTCCTACAATGAGCAGTTCTTC.

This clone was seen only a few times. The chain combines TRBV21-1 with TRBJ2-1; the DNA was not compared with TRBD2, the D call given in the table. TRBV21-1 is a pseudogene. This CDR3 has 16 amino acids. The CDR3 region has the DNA TGTGCCATCCCAGGCACCGGGACTAGCCTTAACAATGAGCAGTTCTTC. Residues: CAIPGTGTSLNNEQFF.

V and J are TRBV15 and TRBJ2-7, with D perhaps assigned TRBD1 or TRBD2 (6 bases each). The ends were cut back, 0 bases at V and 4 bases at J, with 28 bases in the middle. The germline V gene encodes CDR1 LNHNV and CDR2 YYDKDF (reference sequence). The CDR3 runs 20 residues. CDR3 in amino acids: CATSRDRGWGAGPHRYEQYF. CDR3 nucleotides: TGTGCCACCAGCAGAGACAGGGGTTGGGGAGCGGGTCCACATCGGTACGAGCAGTACTTC.

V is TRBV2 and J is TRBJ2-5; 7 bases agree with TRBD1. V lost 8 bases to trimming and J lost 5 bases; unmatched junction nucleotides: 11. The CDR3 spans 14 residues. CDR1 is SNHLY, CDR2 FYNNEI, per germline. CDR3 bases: TGTGCCAGCGCGAGCCGAGGGGGCAGCGAGACCCAGTACTTC. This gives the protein CASASRGGSETQYF. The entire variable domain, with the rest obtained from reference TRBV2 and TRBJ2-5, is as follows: EPEVTQTPSHQVTQMGQEVILRCVPISNHLYFYWYRQILGQKVEFLVSFYNNEISEKSEIFDDQFSVERPDGSNFTLKIRSTKLEDSAMYFCASASRGGSETQYFGPGTRLLVL.